This T cell receptor beta chain was captured by sequencing in a study of control samples from healthy donors and cancer patients. Germline assignment: CDR1 MDHEN and CDR2 SYDVKM. V gave up 6 bases and J gave up 9 bases, with 9 bases separating them. The CDR3 runs to 11 residues. The method was immunoSEQ multiplex PCR; TCRdb's version includes in-frame clones alone and lacks a portion of them. The table lists about 120,000 clones, 75% to 90% of them singletons. The TCR was taken from a woman aged 50 to 60 with colorectal cancer. The material sequenced was PBMCs. V usage is TRBV28 and J usage is TRBJ2-1; tentatively, D is TRBD2 (5 bases). CDR3 amino acids: CASSGLGEQFF. The CDR3, as DNA: TGTGCCAGCAGCGGACTGGGTGAGCAGTTCTTC.